This TCR beta chain was recovered during a study of blood T cell repertoires in COVID-19. Study-wide context: Acute and convalescent COVID-19 specimens originated in the United States, Italy and Spain.

In terms of age and location, participants ranged from about 18 to 100 years and lived in under 30 US areas. Germline V lookup: CDR1 SGHKS, CDR2 YYEKEE (reference sequence). V dropped 3 bases and J dropped 8 bases, with 12 bases sitting between them. This CDR3 is 13 amino acids long. In the study's own analysis: The authors estimated nucleated cell counts from reference gene primer amplification. Some clones are missing from TCRdb's copy, which holds only in-frame ones; the method was immunoSEQ multiplex PCR. V and J calls plus clone size are reproduced from that table; the DNA served to infer D and trimming. The profile shows more than 150,000 clones, 87% of them singletons.

The sample consisted of PBMCs or T cells enriched from blood (not recorded which). The source of this sequence is a woman in her thirties who had recovered from COVID-19. This chain uses TRBV5-5 with TRBJ2-1, with D possibly being TRBD2 (5 bases). The CDR3 bases are TGTGCCAGCAGCTCCGGGAAGATACATGAGCAGTTCTTC. It specifies CASSSGKIHEQFF.